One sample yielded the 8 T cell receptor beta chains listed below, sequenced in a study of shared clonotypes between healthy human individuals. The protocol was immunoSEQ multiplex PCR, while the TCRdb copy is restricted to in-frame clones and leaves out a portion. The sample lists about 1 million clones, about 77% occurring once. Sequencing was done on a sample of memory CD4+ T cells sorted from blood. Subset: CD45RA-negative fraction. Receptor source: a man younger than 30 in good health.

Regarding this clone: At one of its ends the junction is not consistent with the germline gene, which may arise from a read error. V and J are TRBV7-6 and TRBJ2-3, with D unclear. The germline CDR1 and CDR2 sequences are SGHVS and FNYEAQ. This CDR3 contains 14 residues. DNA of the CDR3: TGTGCCAGCAGCTTAGACGCGATCCTGATCCTCTACCATTTT. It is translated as CASSLDAILILYHF.

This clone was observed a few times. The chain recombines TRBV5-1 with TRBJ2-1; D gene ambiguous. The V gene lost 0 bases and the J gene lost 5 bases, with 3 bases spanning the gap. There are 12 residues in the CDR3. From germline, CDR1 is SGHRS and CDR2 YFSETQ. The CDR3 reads CASSLAHNEQFF. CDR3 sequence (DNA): TGCGCCAGCAGCTTGGCCCACAATGAGCAGTTCTTC. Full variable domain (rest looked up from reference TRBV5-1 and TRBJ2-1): KAGVTQTPRYLIKTRGQQVTLSCSPISGHRSVSWYQQTPGQGLQFLFEYFSETQRNKGNFPGRFSGRQFSNSRSEMNVSTLELGDSALYLCASSLAHNEQFFGPGTRLTVL.

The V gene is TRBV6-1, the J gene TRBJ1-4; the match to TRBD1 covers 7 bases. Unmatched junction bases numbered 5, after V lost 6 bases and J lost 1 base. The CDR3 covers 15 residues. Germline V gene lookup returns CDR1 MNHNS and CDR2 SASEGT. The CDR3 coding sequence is TGTGCCAGCAGGGAGGGGGCCCGAACTAATGAAAAACTGTTTTTT. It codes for CASREGARTNEKLFF.

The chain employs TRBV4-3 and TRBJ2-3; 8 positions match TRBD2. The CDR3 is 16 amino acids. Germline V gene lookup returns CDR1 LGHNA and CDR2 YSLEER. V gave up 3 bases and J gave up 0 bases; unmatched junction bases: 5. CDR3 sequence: CASSQSLAGSTDTQYF. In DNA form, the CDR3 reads TGCGCCAGCAGCCAGTCCCTAGCGGGTAGCACAGATACGCAGTATTTT.

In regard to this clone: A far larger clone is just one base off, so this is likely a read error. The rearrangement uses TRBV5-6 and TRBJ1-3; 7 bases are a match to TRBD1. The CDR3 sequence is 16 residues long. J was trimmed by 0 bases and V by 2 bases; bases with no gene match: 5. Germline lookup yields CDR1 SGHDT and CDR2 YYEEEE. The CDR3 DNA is TGTGCCAGCAGCTTACGACAGGGCCTCTCTGGAAACACCATATATTTT. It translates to CASSLRQGLSGNTIYF.

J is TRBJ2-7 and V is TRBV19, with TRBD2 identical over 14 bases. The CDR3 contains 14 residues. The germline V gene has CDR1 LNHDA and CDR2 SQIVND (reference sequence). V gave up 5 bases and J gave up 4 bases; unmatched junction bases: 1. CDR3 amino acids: CASSGLAGGYEQYF. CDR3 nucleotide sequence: TGTGCCAGTAGTGGACTAGCGGGAGGTTACGAGCAGTACTTC.

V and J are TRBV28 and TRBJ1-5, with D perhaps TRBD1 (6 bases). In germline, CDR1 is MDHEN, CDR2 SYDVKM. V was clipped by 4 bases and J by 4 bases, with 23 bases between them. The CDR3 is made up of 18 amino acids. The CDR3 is CASSSRLGQGGRNQPQHF. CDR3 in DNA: TGTGCCAGCAGTTCACGCCTTGGACAAGGGGGGAGGAATCAGCCCCAGCATTTT.

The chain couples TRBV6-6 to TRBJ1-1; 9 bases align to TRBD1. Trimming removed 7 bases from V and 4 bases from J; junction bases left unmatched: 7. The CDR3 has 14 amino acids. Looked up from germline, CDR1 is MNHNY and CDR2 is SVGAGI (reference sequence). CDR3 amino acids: CASKRGQGVTEAFF. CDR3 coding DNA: TGTGCCAGCAAGAGGGGACAGGGCGTCACTGAAGCTTTCTTT.